This T cell receptor beta chain was obtained from a study of T cells expressing NK-cell markers. At the level of the study: Sorted CD3+CD56+NKG2C+, CD3+CD56+NKG2C- and CD3+CD56-NKG2C+ T cells supplied TCR beta repertoires. The authors sequenced eight donors, of whom seven were HCMV-seropositive and one was seronegative.

Reprocessing the 5' RACE reads, TCRdb reports a single entry for every CDR3 protein and omits DNA. Reported are under 200,000 distinct CDR3 sequences; the ten largest clones contain about 18%. Study observations and caveats: Expanded NKG2C+ T cell clones had unclear HCMV specificity. Leadership of the CD3+CD56-NKG2C+ fraction also belonged to these clonotypes in several donors.

The CDR3 runs 13 residues. The V gene's germline CDR1 is SGHTA and CDR2 FQGNSA. About this clonotype: What it binds is unknown.

The chain combines TRBV7-2 with TRBJ1-1. Sequences were obtained from blood T cells: a sorted CD56 or NKG2C T cell subset, CD4+ or CD8+ T cells, or bulk PBMC T cells (not recorded which). This TCR derives from a woman between 18 and 70 years old in good health. CDR3 in amino acids: CASTLGPGGEAFF.